The 23 T cell receptor beta chains given below trace back to one sample, sequenced in a study of human T cells and chemical hapten exposure. TCRdb itself ran the RACE reads through MiXCR, one entry per CDR3 protein. Altogether roughly 260,000 distinct CDR3 sequences are present, approximately 8.6% being singletons, with the ten largest covering roughly 2.5%. Documented time point: pre-sensitization, week 0. Noted treatment: therapeutic diphenylcyclopropenone sensitization with weekly scalp DPC. The sample was whole blood, taken in connection with sensitization to the hapten diphenylcyclopropenone (DPC). The receptors were sampled from a woman between 40 and 50 years old with alopecia areata. Some clones in this sample may be carry-over from other donors' samples.

The chain uses TRBV5-1 and TRBJ1-2, with D perhaps matching TRBD1 (5 bases). This CDR3 region has 15 residues. V was shortened by 7 bases and J by 2 bases, with 18 bases between the two germline ends. Germline-derived CDR1 and CDR2 are SGHRS and YFSETQ. DNA for the CDR3: TGCGCCAGCGCTCAATCCGAGGGGATGAACTATGGCTACACCTTC. Its protein product is CASAQSEGMNYGYTF.

This clonotype was detected only a few times. Here the CDR3 reads CASSQGLEPQHF. CDR3 DNA: TGTGCCAGCAGTCAGGGGTTGGAGCCCCAGCATTTT. The V call is TRBV12-3 or TRBV12-4, the J call TRBJ1-5, with D possibly being TRBD1 (6 bases). The CDR3 is made up of 12 amino acids. Trimming stripped 5 bases from V and 8 bases from J, with 10 bases between.

V gene TRBV7-2 combines with J gene TRBJ1-2; 10 nucleotides agree with TRBD1. V lost 1 base to trimming and J lost 2 bases; unmatched junction nucleotides: 1. The CDR3 is 15 residues long. Germline CDR1 and CDR2: SGHTA and FQGNSA. CDR3 sequence: CASSLEGQGNYGYTF. In DNA, the CDR3 is TGTGCCAGCAGCTTAGAGGGACAGGGGAACTATGGCTACACCTTC.

This clonotype was recorded at least ten times. The chain couples TRBV7-3 to TRBJ1-6; 8 bases fit TRBD1. The CDR3 is 13 residues long. Trimming at V came to 3 bases and at J to 10 bases, leaving 2 bases not matched to a gene. Per the germline V gene, CDR1 is SGHTA and CDR2 is FQGTGA. DNA of the CDR3: TGTGCCAGCAGCTTGGACAGGGTATCACCCCTCCACTTT. Its protein product is CASSLDRVSPLHF.

The chain has TRBV16 and TRBJ1-4; possible D gene TRBD1, 6 bases. Germline assignment: CDR1 KGHSY and CDR2 FQNENV. The CDR3 runs 18 residues. V was clipped by 5 bases and J by 0 bases, with 19 bases between them. CDR3 region: CASSSVRGTAATNEKLFF. The CDR3 DNA reads TGTGCCAGCAGCTCAGTAAGGGGGACGGCTGCAACTAATGAAAAACTGTTTTTT. Full variable domain (missing parts from reference TRBV16 and TRBJ1-4): GEEVAQTPKHLVRGEGQKAKLYCAPIKGHSYVFWYQQVLKNEFKFLISFQNENVFDETGMPKERFSAKCLPNSPCSLEIQATKLEDSAVYFCASSSVRGTAATNEKLFFGSGTQLSVL.

In this sample, this clonotype turned up a few times. The rearrangement joins TRBV6-1 to TRBJ1-1; D ambiguous. The CDR3 contains 12 residues. The V gene lost 3 bases and the J gene lost 3 bases, with 5 bases spanning the gap. Germline CDR1 reads MNHNS; CDR2 reads SASEGT. CDR3 nucleotide sequence: TGTGCCAGCAGTGACAGCTACACTGAAGCTTTCTTT. This gives the protein CASSDSYTEAFF.

This clonotype came up a few times. The chain carries TRBV20-1 and TRBJ2-2; a weak D match, TRBD1 (6 bases). Trimming cost V 5 bases and J 7 bases, with 14 bases left between them. Germline V gene data show CDR1 as DFQATT and CDR2 as SNEGSKA (reference sequence). The CDR3 runs to 13 residues. Written as DNA, the CDR3 is TGCAGTGCTCCGGACAGAATTGGCGGGGAGCTGTTTTTT. It is translated as CSAPDRIGGELFF.

This sequence joins TRBV25-1 and TRBJ1-5; 10 bases are a match to TRBD1. The CDR3 length is 15 residues. Germline V gives CDR1 MGHDK, CDR2 SYGVNS. J was trimmed by 3 bases and V by 2 bases; bases with no gene match: 1. As DNA, the CDR3 is TGTGCCAGCAGTGAAGGGACAGGGGACAATCAGCCCCAGCATTTT. It specifies CASSEGTGDNQPQHF.

This chain uses TRBV6-2 or TRBV6-3 with TRBJ2-3, with TRBD1 matching over 9 bases. Looked up from germline, CDR1 is MNHEY and CDR2 is SVGEGT. The CDR3 is 16 residues long. V lost 8 bases and J lost 1; bases outside the gene matches: 10. CDR3 sequence reads: CASRPPGDRGTDTQYF. The CDR3 bases are TGTGCCAGCCGACCTCCCGGGGACAGGGGCACAGATACGCAGTATTTT.

This clonotype appeared a few times. The J gene is TRBJ2-7, the V gene TRBV27, with 7 nucleotides matching TRBD1. CDR3 length: 15 amino acids. Trimming removed 5 bases from V and 0 bases from J; junction bases left unmatched: 7. Looked up from germline, CDR1 is MNHEY and CDR2 is SMNVEV (reference sequence). CDR3 region: CASSQGAGGSYEQYF. The DNA for the CDR3 is TGTGCCAGCAGTCAAGGGGCAGGGGGCTCCTACGAGCAGTACTTC.

V and J are TRBV2 and TRBJ1-1, with D unresolved. The CDR3 sequence is 13 residues long. CDR1 is SNHLY, CDR2 FYNNEI, per germline. V was pared by 0 bases and J by 4 bases, with 6 bases between. CDR3: CASSEAAGTEAFF. The CDR3 DNA follows: TGTGCCAGCAGTGAAGCGGCGGGCACTGAAGCTTTCTTT.

This clonotype was counted ten times or more. The genes are TRBV10-3 and TRBJ1-5, with D unresolved. The CDR3 contains 17 residues. Germline V lookup: CDR1 ENHRY, CDR2 SYGVKD. Trimming cost V 2 bases and J 5 bases, with 19 bases left between them. Here the CDR3 reads CAISEVPRSGEYQPQHF. The CDR3 DNA sequence: TGTGCCATCAGTGAGGTTCCGAGGAGTGGGGAATATCAGCCCCAGCATTTT.

V gene TRBV12-3 or TRBV12-4 combines with J gene TRBJ1-5; 7 nucleotides align to TRBD1. The CDR3 length is 15 residues. The J segment lost 2 bases and the V segment lost 4 bases, leaving 5 bases of the junction unmatched. The CDR3 here is CASSSRGVGNQPQHF. The CDR3 DNA reads as TGTGCCAGCAGTTCCAGGGGGGTTGGCAATCAGCCCCAGCATTTT.

This chain links TRBV20-1 with TRBJ2-3, with D maybe TRBD1 (7 bases). V was cut by 6 bases and J by 6 bases, with 16 bases left in between. The germline V gene encodes CDR1 DFQATT and CDR2 SNEGSKA (reference sequence). This CDR3 comprises 13 residues. The DNA for the CDR3 is TGCAGTGCCCGCGCCAGGGGGGCGGATACGCAGTATTTT. Translation gives CSARARGADTQYF.

This clonotype was detected only a few times. V and J are TRBV7-3 and TRBJ2-2; no clear D. Germline lookup yields CDR1 SGHTA and CDR2 FQGTGA. CDR3 length equals 14 residues. Trimming stripped 3 bases from V and 1 base from J, with 6 bases between. CDR3: CASSFPGNTGELFF. CDR3 bases: TGTGCCAGCAGCTTCCCCGGGAACACCGGGGAGCTGTTTTTT. Looking up the rest from reference TRBV7-3 and TRBJ2-2 gives the full variable domain: GAGVSQTPSNKVTEKGKYVELRCDPISGHTALYWYRQSLGQGPEFLIYFQGTGAADDSGLPNDRFFAVRPEGSVSTLKIQRTERGDSAVYLCASSFPGNTGELFFGEGSRLTVL.

V usage is TRBV20-1 and J usage is TRBJ2-1; a possible D gene is TRBD2 (5 bases). Germline V gene sequence: CDR1 DFQATT, CDR2 SNEGSKA (reference sequence). V was pared by 5 bases and J by 1 base, with 15 bases between. CDR3 length: 15 residues. This CDR3 reads CSARGSSGSYNEQFF. As DNA, the CDR3 is TGCAGTGCTCGAGGCAGCAGCGGATCCTACAATGAGCAGTTCTTC.

This clonotype occurred a few times. The chain recombines TRBV28 with TRBJ2-4, with TRBD2 identical over 7 bases. CDR1 and CDR2 (germline): MDHEN, SYDVKM. V lost 3 bases, J lost 3 bases, and 8 bases stayed unmatched. This CDR3 is 16 amino acids long. CDR3 sequence reads: CASSFRGRDGKNIQYF. CDR3 nucleotides: TGTGCCAGCAGTTTTCGGGGGAGGGACGGCAAAAACATTCAGTACTTC.

J is TRBJ1-1 and V is TRBV24-1, with D possibly being TRBD1 (6 bases). The germline gives CDR1 KGHDR, CDR2 SFDVKD. The V and J ends lost 5 bases and 1 base respectively, with 7 bases between them. This CDR3 has 13 residues. The CDR3 nucleotides are TGTGCCACCAGTGGACAGGCGAACACTGAAGCTTTCTTT. The encoded protein is CATSGQANTEAFF.

The chain has TRBV28 and TRBJ2-7; 7 bases are a match to TRBD2. Germline V gene data show CDR1 as MDHEN and CDR2 as SYDVKM. J was trimmed by 7 bases and V by 7 bases; bases with no gene match: 4. There are 11 residues in the CDR3. CDR3 region: CASTLREEQYF. CDR3 DNA sequence: TGTGCCAGCACCCTGCGGGAGGAGCAGTACTTC.

The sample holds a few counts of this clonotype. The chain is built from TRBV6-5 and TRBJ2-1; 13 positions agree with TRBD2. Trimming took 0 bases from V and 1 from J; bases not matched to a gene: 9. This CDR3 is 20 amino acids long. CDR1 is MNHEY and CDR2 is SVGAGI in the germline V gene. CDR3 in DNA: TGTGCCAGCAGTTACTCGATGGTTAGGACTAGCGGGAGTTCCTACAATGAGCAGTTCTTC. Protein: CASSYSMVRTSGSSYNEQFF.

This clonotype was detected a few times. The chain has TRBV7-2 and TRBJ1-3, with 7 bases identical to TRBD1. CDR1 is SGHTA, CDR2 FQGNSA, per germline. The CDR3 extends over 13 amino acids. The junction had 5 bases not matched to a gene; V was cut back by 6 bases and J by 6 bases. The CDR3 here is CASSPGQQNTIYF. The CDR3 bases are TGTGCCAGCAGTCCGGGACAGCAAAACACCATATATTTT. The full variable domain, in which reference TRBV7-2 and TRBJ1-3 provide the parts outside the CDR3, is GAGVSQSPSNKVTEKGKDVELRCDPISGHTALYWYRQSLGQGLEFLIYFQGNSAPDKSGLPSDRFSAERTGGSVSTLTIQRTQQEDSAVYLCASSPGQQNTIYFGEGSWLTVV.

This clonotype appeared a few times. This chain links TRBV25-1 with TRBJ2-1; perhaps TRBD2 as D (5 bases). The CDR3 is 15 residues long. The V gene's germline CDR1 is MGHDK and CDR2 SYGVNS. V lost 3 bases to trimming and J lost 5 bases, with 14 bases between them. The CDR3 protein is CASSDPTRYDNEQFF. CDR3 DNA sequence: TGTGCCAGCAGTGATCCCACTAGATATGACAATGAGCAGTTCTTC.

This clonotype came up a few times. This chain connects TRBV6-2 or TRBV6-3 to TRBJ1-2, with a possible D match to TRBD1 (5 bases). CDR3 length: 13 residues. Germline CDR1 and CDR2: MNHEY and SVGEGT. Trimming cost V 6 bases and J 5 bases, with 13 bases left between them. CDR3 sequence reads: CASSLDSRYGYTF. The DNA for the CDR3 is TGTGCCAGCAGCCTCGACAGTCGTTATGGCTACACCTTC.